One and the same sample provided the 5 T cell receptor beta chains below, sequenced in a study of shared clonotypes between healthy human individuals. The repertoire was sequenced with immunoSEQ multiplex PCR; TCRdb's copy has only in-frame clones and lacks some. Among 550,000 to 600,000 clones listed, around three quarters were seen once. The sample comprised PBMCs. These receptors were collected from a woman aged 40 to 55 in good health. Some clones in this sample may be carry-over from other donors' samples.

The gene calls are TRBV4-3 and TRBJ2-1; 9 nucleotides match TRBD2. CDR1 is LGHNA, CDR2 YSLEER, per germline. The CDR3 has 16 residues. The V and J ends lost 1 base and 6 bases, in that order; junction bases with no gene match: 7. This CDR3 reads CASSQGASGTSNEQFF. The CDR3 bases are TGCGCCAGCAGCCAAGGGGCTAGCGGGACGAGCAATGAGCAGTTCTTC.

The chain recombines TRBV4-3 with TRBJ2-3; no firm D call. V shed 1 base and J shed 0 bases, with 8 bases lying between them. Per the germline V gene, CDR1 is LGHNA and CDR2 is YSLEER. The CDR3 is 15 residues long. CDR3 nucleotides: TGCGCCAGCAGCCAAGCGCCCGCAAGCACAGATACGCAGTATTTT. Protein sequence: CASSQAPASTDTQYF.

CDR3 sequence: CSAGAGNGYTF. The DNA for the CDR3 is TGCAGCGCTGGGGCAGGGAATGGCTACACCTTC. The chain has TRBV29-1 and TRBJ1-2; tentatively, D is TRBD1 (5 bases). V was cut by 7 bases and J by 6 bases, with 12 bases left in between. This CDR3 spans 11 amino acids. Germline V gene lookup returns CDR1 SQVTM and CDR2 ANQGSEA.

This chain's CDR3 is CASSLGPGQGAVGYTF. The CDR3 DNA reads as TGTGCCAGCAGCTTAGGCCCTGGACAGGGGGCGGTTGGCTACACCTTC. This rearrangement joins TRBV7-2 to TRBJ1-2, with 11 bases matching TRBD1. The junction had 8 bases not matched to a gene; V was cut back by 1 base and J by 7 bases. Germline CDR1 reads SGHTA; CDR2 reads FQGNSA. The CDR3 covers 16 residues.

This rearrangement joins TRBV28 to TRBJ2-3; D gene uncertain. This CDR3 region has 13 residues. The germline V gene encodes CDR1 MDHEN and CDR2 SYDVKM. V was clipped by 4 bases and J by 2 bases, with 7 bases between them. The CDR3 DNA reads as TGTGCCAGCAGTTGGCAATACACAGATACGCAGTATTTT. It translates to CASSWQYTDTQYF.